The rows below give T cell receptor beta chains drawn from one sample of a study of human thymus T cells. TCRdb's table, derived via immunoSEQ multiplex PCR, lists solely in-frame clones and lacks some. The repertoire holds roughly 77,000 clones, with 85% to 95% as singletons. Material for sequencing was thymus tissue. These receptors were obtained from a girl in the first two years of life with a congenital heart defect but otherwise immunologically healthy. Each CDR3 is given with its conserved first and last residue.

j_gene,v_gene,CDR3aa
TRBJ1-1,TRBV5-1,CASSPKPGQGIFFHTEAFF
TRBJ2-7,TRBV5-6,CASSPGGGITYEQYF
TRBJ2-3,TRBV27,CASSFNVGKSDTQYF
TRBJ1-5,TRBV18,CASSPGVQPQHF
TRBJ1-1,TRBV5-4,CASSPVGTAEAFF
TRBJ2-7,TRBV5-1,CASSLSLPSFSYEQYF
TRBJ2-3,TRBV7-2,CASSSSPTSGRGRDTQYF
TRBJ2-3,TRBV5-1,CASSLKLPTDTQYF
TRBJ2-1,TRBV20-1,CSAPRVEQFF
TRBJ2-7,TRBV4-2,CASSQGGLAATGFYEQYF
TRBJ1-4,TRBV28,CASSANRDRATNEKLFF
TRBJ2-5,TRBV7-8,CASDGASGRKETQYF
TRBJ1-5,TRBV10-1,CAMIPYRAHQPQHF
TRBJ1-4,TRBV28,CASSLSRDPHRSNEKLFF